This T cell receptor (beta chain) was sequenced for a study of cytomegalovirus exposure and HLA in healthy donors (dated 2017 in TCRdb). Notes on the research overall: According to an earlier analysis of 550 to 700 of the donors, 150 million to 200 million T cells yielded over 90 million unique TCR beta sequences and around 300 Gb of sequence data. An early release that covered 640 HLA-typed donors contained 250 to 350 gigabases of sequencing data and tens of millions of unique TCR sequences. Of the roughly 400 genotyped donors, 65% to 90% fell in the genetic ancestry cluster associated with self-reported Caucasian donors. The study aimed to test whether cataloging public T cell receptors could reveal signatures of past pathogen exposure. The study used immunosequencing to profile the T cell repertoires of approximately 650 subjects and linked those repertoires to cytomegalovirus serostatus. A separate validation cohort of about 110 different subjects was used in addition to the 666-subject first cohort. The study combined high-throughput TCR immunosequencing, statistical association of individual TCRs with disease status, and machine learning to predict cytomegalovirus infection status. A later analysis re-examined previously published TCR beta repertoires from just over 650 donors and added high-resolution HLA genotyping to investigate patterns of TCR occurrence. The later analysis used no new phenotypic data to find candidate immune exposures, relying instead on TCR beta sequences and their occurrence across donors. An earlier analysis of several hundred of the donors used high-throughput TCR beta sequencing to judge whether each TCR beta V gene segment behaved as functional or pseudogenic. Donor age, sex, ethnicity and CMV serostatus were compiled alongside the repertoire data. In a later genetic analysis, genome-wide SNP genotypes for about three fifths of the roughly 670 donors were used, and that subset was treated as a discovery cohort. Every discovery cohort repertoire had been produced on one sequencing platform. HLA typing included class I and class II loci at four-digit resolution. The number of donors typed differed by locus, with roughly 620-640 for A, B, C, DRB1 and DQB1, more than 500 for DQA1, 600 to 610 for DPA1, and 400 to 490 for DPB1. Roughly 5 DR-DQ haplotypes were handled as single units for association and clustering because linkage in the cohort was strong. Among some 410 genotyped donors of the cohort, an average of around 250,000 unique TCR beta nucleotide sequences was sequenced per donor, of which 15% to 20% were non-productive.

Here is what the overall study found, with its caveats: A group of highly shared sequence variants was considered likely to be a technical artifact of the sequencing pipeline. The authors suggested that the approach could potentially be extended to other disease states and immunological phenotypes. A further reported finding was that TCR beta sequences accurately predicted the HLA-A and HLA-B alleles for most subjects in the first cohort. A few of the identified cytomegalovirus-associated TCR beta chains were confirmed in vitro to be specific for cytomegalovirus antigens. A later genetic analysis reported fewer N-insertions in productive TCRs among donors in an Asian-associated ancestry cluster than the roughly 620-donor mean. A later analysis found that TCR association rates varied across HLA loci, with DRB1 alleles showing the most associated TCRs and HLA-C alleles the fewest. According to a later analysis, parvovirus B19, influenza, CMV and Epstein-Barr virus appeared linked to several top co-occurrence clusters. Linkage disequilibrium might explain the correlated functional status among segregating V segments, but an unknown experimental factor could not be ruled out. The earlier analysis of about 600 of the donors excluded roughly 17 rarely observed V segments, including chromosome 9 orphons, because counts were too low. Specific HLA alleles were associated with 16,951 TCR beta sequences at a false discovery rate of 0.05 in a later analysis. Most CMV-associated TCR beta chains appeared to be HLA-restricted in a later analysis, and the HLA associations seemed to be driven largely by CMV exposure. Most TCR sequences were observed very rarely across donors, whereas some public TCRs were present in many individuals. In the study, 150 to 200 TCR beta chains were listed as associated with cytomegalovirus. The cohort was sequenced for TCR beta chains only, and without alpha or paired-chain data the features that could be detected were limited. When HLA alleles, especially DR and DQ, strongly co-occurred, attributing TCR associations to individual alleles was difficult. Cytomegalovirus status was reported to be diagnosed by the classifier with high specificity and sensitivity in both the original and validation cohorts. Because HLA typing was unavailable for some donors at each locus, only the typed subset was used in association tests. In an earlier analysis of some 500 of the donors, most TCR beta V segments were observed in productive rearrangements about 87% or about 30% of the time, broadly matching IMGT annotations. Sequencing depth was assumed to be roughly uniform across donors in the presence/absence analyses, though that assumption may not hold. A later genetic analysis associated a missense DCLRE1C variant with V-gene and J-gene trimming of TCR beta chains, and an independent cohort replicated the association. In a later analysis, HLA-associated TCR beta chains showed more clonal expansion and lower generation probabilities than non-associated chains that were equally common. CMV serostatus was the only immune exposure information available for the cohort. The 87-base-pair reads could not distinguish some IMGT-functional V segments, including TRBV6-2 and TRBV6-3, so those segments were excluded.

The germline V gene encodes CDR1 KGHSH and CDR2 LQKENI. Trimming at the junction amounts to 4 bases on V and 2 bases on J, and the germline ends lie 9 bases apart. Taken from cysteine to phenylalanine, the CDR3 has 13 residues. CDR3 DNA only is kept here, 39 bases in frame from base 1. Notes on this clone: Its antigen is not yet known.

The protocol used for the library was the immunoSEQ multiplex PCR assay. A mixture of 60 forward primers for TCR Vbeta segments and 13 reverse primers for TCR Jbeta segments was used in the multiplex PCR. The CDR3 region of rearranged TCR beta genes was amplified from genomic DNA by a multiplex PCR assay. Amplified TCR beta libraries were sequenced as 87-base-pair reads on the Illumina HiSeq System. The study's processing was this. A later analysis tallied roughly 76 million unique TCR beta chains across the 610 or so repertoires, and about 12 million of those chains were shared by two or more donors. Raw reads were error-corrected and collapsed into unique sequences by a nearest-neighbor algorithm in which closely related sequences were merged to remove PCR and sequencing errors. To assign V, D and J gene segments, CDR3 sequences were aligned to IMGT reference sequences. For a sequence to be retained, a match of at least six nucleotides to both a V gene segment and a J gene segment was required. Rearrangements were classified as productive when the CDR3 lacked stop codons and remained in frame with V and J, and all other rearrangements were classified as non-productive. CDR3 was defined according to IMGT convention as the region running from the second conserved V-encoded cysteine to the conserved J-encoded phenylalanine. Sequences without an unambiguous match to a single V gene segment were excluded from the earlier analysis of about 600 of the donors. In an earlier analysis of some 590 of the donors, a V segment was called functional when productive rearrangements were above 56.7%, and segregating when the standard deviation between donors exceeded 5%. A statistical classification framework was developed to diagnose cytomegalovirus status using the catalog of TCR beta chain sequences. In a later analysis, V and J genes were assigned by comparing TCR nucleotide sequences against IMGT/GENE-DB human TR gene sequences. A later analysis assigned CDR3 sequences and most-parsimonious VDJ recombination scenarios with the TCRdist pipeline. A later analysis defined each TCR beta chain by its CDR3 amino acid sequence plus V-gene family, and excluded reads lacking a unique V-gene family. As a way to deal with suspected cross-contamination and a sequencing artifact, a later analysis dropped under 600 nucleotide sequences that were highly shared and had low generation probability. In a later analysis, a clonal expansion index for each public chain was calculated from normalized within-repertoire ranks of inferred template counts. In a later analysis, generation probabilities were computed with a VDJ recombination model fitted to out-of-frame rearrangements, and the resulting probabilities were checked against IGoR. Hypergeometric tests were used in a later analysis to score TCR-TCR, TCR-HLA and TCR-CMV co-occurrence, with a repertoire-size bias correction applied to the TCR pairs. To estimate false discovery rates, a later analysis permuted the HLA or CMV assignments 20 times. In a later analysis, co-occurring TCRs were grouped using DBSCAN, and TCRdist sequence similarity was added for clustering within HLA-allele-positive subsets. Repertoires with fewer than 30,000 or more than 120,000 public chains, plus five repertoires with anomalous nucleotide sharing, were excluded from co-occurrence clustering. The clones in this table, taken by TCRdb from immuneACCESS, are in-frame only. Not every clone is retained; where verified, under half of the shortfall comes from an unresolved V gene, and the cause of the rest is unknown. V, J and clone size are taken as reported in that table, and D and trimming were inferred from the DNA itself. The table of this sample itemizes tens of thousands of clones. The ten largest clones capture 0.58% of the sample.

The cohort consisted of more than 650 healthy bone marrow donors. At the time of sampling, all cohort members were nominally healthy, though unrecorded immune exposures were likely present. The donor was CMV seronegative and was included in the group of about 350 seronegative cohort members. A peripheral blood sample was provided by each donor, and peripheral blood mononuclear cells were used for TCR beta sequencing. Genomic DNA extraction from the blood cell samples was performed with the Qiagen DNeasy Blood Extraction Kit. Sequenced input: PBMCs. The receptor comes from a man between 50 and 59 years old in good health and CMV-seronegative. The receptor chain draws on TRBV18 and TRBJ2-7; TRBD1 is perhaps the D gene, given 5 matching bases. CDR3 region: CASSQGITYEQYF. The DNA reads TGTGCCAGCTCACAGGGGATCACCTACGAGCAGTACTTC.